This T cell receptor beta chain was identified during a study of a mutant IDH1 vaccine in newly diagnosed glioma. Germline assignment: CDR1 SGHRS and CDR2 YFSETQ. This CDR3 has 12 amino acids. Between the trimmed V and J ends, which lost 3 bases and 8 bases, there was a span of 8 bases. The data were produced by immunoSEQ multiplex PCR, yet TCRdb's version contains in-frame clones alone and is incomplete. The sample contains 25,000 to 30,000 clones, roughly 80% of which appear only once. Time point defined: week 23, last vaccination. Topical imiquimod was applied with each vaccine dose, which held 300 ug of mutant IDH1 20-mer peptide. This clone was picked up a small number of times. Its antigen remains unidentified.

The sample consisted of PBMCs, taken from a glioma patient whose treatment included an IDH1 peptide vaccine. This rearrangement joins TRBV5-1 to TRBJ1-4; D not resolved. The source is a woman younger than 45 with glioma. The CDR3 spells CASSYQGEKLFF. The DNA for the CDR3 is TGCGCCAGCAGCTACCAAGGCGAAAAACTGTTTTTT.